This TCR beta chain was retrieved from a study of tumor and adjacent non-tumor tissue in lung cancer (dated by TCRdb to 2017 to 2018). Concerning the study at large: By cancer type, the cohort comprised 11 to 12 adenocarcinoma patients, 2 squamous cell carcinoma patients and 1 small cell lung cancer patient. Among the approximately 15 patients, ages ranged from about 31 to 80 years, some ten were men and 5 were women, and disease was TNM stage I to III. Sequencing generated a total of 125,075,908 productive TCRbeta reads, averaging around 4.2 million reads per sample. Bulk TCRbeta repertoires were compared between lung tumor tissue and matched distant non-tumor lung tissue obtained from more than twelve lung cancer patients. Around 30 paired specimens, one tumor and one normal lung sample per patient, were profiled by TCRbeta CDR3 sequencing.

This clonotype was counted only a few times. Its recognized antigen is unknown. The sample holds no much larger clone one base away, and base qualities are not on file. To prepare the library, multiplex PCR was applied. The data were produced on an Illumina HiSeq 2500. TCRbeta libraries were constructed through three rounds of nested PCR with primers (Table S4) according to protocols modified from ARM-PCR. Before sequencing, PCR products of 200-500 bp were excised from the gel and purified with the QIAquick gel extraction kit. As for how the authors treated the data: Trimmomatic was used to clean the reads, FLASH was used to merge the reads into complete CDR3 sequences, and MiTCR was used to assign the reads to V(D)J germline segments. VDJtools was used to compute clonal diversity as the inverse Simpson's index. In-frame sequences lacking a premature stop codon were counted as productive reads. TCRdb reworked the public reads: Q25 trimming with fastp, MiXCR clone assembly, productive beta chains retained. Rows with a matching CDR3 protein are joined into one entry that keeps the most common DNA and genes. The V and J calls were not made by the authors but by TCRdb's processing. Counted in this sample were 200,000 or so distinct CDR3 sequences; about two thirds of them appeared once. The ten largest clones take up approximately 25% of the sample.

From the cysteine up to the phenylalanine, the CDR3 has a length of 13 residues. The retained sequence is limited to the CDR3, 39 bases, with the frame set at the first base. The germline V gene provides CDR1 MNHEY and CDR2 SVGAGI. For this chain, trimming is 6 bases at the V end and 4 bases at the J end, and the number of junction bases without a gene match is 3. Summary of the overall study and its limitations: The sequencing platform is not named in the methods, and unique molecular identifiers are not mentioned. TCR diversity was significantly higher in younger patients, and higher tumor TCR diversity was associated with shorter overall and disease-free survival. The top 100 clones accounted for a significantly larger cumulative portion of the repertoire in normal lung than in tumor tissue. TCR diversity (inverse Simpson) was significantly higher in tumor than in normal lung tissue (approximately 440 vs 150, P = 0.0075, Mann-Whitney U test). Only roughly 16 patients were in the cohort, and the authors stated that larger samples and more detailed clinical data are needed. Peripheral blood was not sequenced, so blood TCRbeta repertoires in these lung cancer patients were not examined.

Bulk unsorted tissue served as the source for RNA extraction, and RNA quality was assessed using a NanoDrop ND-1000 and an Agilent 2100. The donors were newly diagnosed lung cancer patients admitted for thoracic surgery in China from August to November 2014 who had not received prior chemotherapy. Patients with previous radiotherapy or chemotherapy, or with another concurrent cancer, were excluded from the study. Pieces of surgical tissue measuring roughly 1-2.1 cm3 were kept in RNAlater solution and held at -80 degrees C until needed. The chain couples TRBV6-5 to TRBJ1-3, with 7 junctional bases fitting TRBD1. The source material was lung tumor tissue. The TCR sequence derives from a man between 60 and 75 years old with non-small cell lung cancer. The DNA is TGTGCCAGCAGCAGACAGGGAGGAAACACCATATATTTT. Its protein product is CASSRQGGNTIYF.